The rows below give T cell receptor beta chains drawn from one sample of a study of vaccination and CD4 T cells after COVID-19. TCRdb analysed the PCR reads with MiXCR anew, one entry per CDR3 protein. The profile shows approximately 29,000 distinct CDR3 sequences, roughly 45% of them singletons. The input for sequencing was CD4+ T cells from blood, taken about 7 months after SARS-CoV-2 vaccination. All receptors come from a human donor who had recovered from COVID-19. CDR3s include the opening cysteine and the closing phenylalanine or tryptophan. Each record gives: D gene, V gene, clone size, J gene, CDR3 protein, CDR3 DNA. D genes are given only for firm matches. Size values are once, few and many counts, or a class for expanded clones, and some rows have none.

D: TRBD1; V: TRBV20-1; size: .; J: TRBJ1-6; CDR3: CSARVEGARSPLHF; DNA: TGCAGTGCTAGAGTTGAGGGGGCTAGGTCACCCCTCCACTTT
D: TRBD2; V: TRBV6-1; size: .; J: TRBJ2-7; CDR3: CASSEVIAGSAYEQYF; DNA: TGTGCCAGCAGTGAAGTTATAGCGGGTAGCGCGTACGAGCAGTACTTC
D: .; V: TRBV6-4; size: once; J: TRBJ2-3; CDR3: CASSAGDTDTQYF; DNA: TGTGCCAGCAGTGCGGGAGACACAGATACGCAGTATTTT
D: .; V: TRBV20-1; size: few; J: TRBJ1-5; CDR3: CSASRGNQPQHF; DNA: TGCAGTGCTAGTAGAGGGAATCAGCCCCAGCATTTT
D: TRBD2; V: TRBV20-1; size: .; J: TRBJ2-6; CDR3: CSARTSGGSSGANVLTF; DNA: TGCAGTGCTAGGACTAGCGGAGGGAGCTCTGGGGCCAACGTCCTGACTTTC
D: .; V: TRBV27; size: .; J: TRBJ1-2; CDR3: CASSLSFGHPNYGYTF; DNA: TGTGCCAGCAGTTTATCGTTTGGGCATCCTAACTATGGCTACACCTTC
D: .; V: TRBV20-1; size: few; J: TRBJ2-3; CDR3: CSARGGGEADTQYF; DNA: TGCAGTGCTAGAGGTGGGGGCGAGGCAGATACGCAGTATTTT
D: .; V: TRBV20-1; size: few; J: TRBJ1-2; CDR3: CSASNPSATYGYTF; DNA: TGCAGTGCCTCAAACCCAAGCGCTACCTATGGCTACACCTTC
D: .; V: TRBV7-5; size: .; J: TRBJ2-5; CDR3: CISVSEAYSPQTNRGLETQYF; DNA: .
D: TRBD2; V: TRBV7-2; size: .; J: TRBJ2-7; CDR3: CASSLEGTSGGYEQYF; DNA: TGTGCCAGCAGCTTAGAAGGGACTAGCGGGGGCTACGAGCAGTACTTC
D: TRBD2; V: TRBV24-1; size: few; J: TRBJ2-7; CDR3: CATSESGRAGEQYF; DNA: TGTGCCACCAGTGAGAGCGGGAGAGCGGGTGAGCAGTACTTC
D: .; V: TRBV7-8; size: few; J: TRBJ2-5; CDR3: CASNPLGRRETQYF; DNA: TGTGCCAGCAACCCTCTAGGGCGGAGGGAGACCCAGTACTTC
D: .; V: TRBV15; size: .; J: TRBJ2-7; CDR3: CATSRSPGSRSDEQYF; DNA: TGTGCCACCAGCAGATCCCCAGGGTCCCGTAGCGACGAGCAGTACTTC
D: .; V: TRBV20-1; size: few; J: TRBJ2-7; CDR3: CSARDMDSWASYEQYF; DNA: TGCAGTGCTAGAGATATGGACAGCTGGGCCTCCTACGAGCAGTACTTC
D: .; V: TRBV6-1; size: few; J: TRBJ2-5; CDR3: CASESRDQETQYF; DNA: TGTGCCAGCGAGAGCAGGGACCAAGAGACCCAGTACTTC
D: TRBD1; V: TRBV7-6; size: .; J: TRBJ2-5; CDR3: CASSPETGIKKTQYF; DNA: TGTGCCAGCAGCCCAGAGACAGGGATCAAGAAGACCCAGTACTTC
D: .; V: TRBV30; size: .; J: TRBJ1-2; CDR3: CAWSPTFNYGYTF; DNA: TGTGCCTGGAGTCCGACATTTAACTATGGCTACACCTTC
D: .; V: TRBV27; size: .; J: TRBJ2-5; CDR3: CASSLSGRSQETQYF; DNA: TGTGCCAGCAGTTTATCGGGCAGAAGCCAAGAGACCCAGTACTTC
D: TRBD1; V: TRBV27; size: .; J: TRBJ2-3; CDR3: CASSPKDREADTQYF; DNA: TGTGCCAGCAGCCCAAAGGACAGGGAAGCAGATACGCAGTATTTT
D: TRBD2; V: TRBV15; size: .; J: TRBJ2-5; CDR3: CATSRGREEIETQYF; DNA: TGTGCCACCAGCAGAGGGCGGGAGGAGATAGAGACCCAGTACTTC
D: .; V: TRBV20-1; size: few; J: TRBJ1-2; CDR3: CSASRGDRYGYTF; DNA: TGCAGTGCTAGTAGAGGGGATCGCTATGGCTACACCTTC
D: TRBD1; V: TRBV2; size: .; J: TRBJ1-5; CDR3: CASSEGTGPGQPQHF; DNA: TGTGCCAGCAGTGAAGGGACAGGTCCCGGTCAGCCCCAGCATTTT
D: TRBD1; V: TRBV27; size: medium-sized; J: TRBJ2-3; CDR3: CASSLVGTGTDTQYF; DNA: TGTGCCAGCAGTCTGGTAGGGACAGGCACAGATACGCAGTATTTT
D: .; V: TRBV7-8; size: .; J: TRBJ2-2; CDR3: CASSAFGGPGTGELFF; DNA: TGTGCCAGCAGCGCATTCGGAGGGCCTGGCACCGGGGAGCTGTTTTTT
D: TRBD1; V: TRBV6-1; size: .; J: TRBJ1-2; CDR3: CASSRDSNYGYTF; DNA: TGTGCCAGCAGTCGGGACAGTAACTATGGCTACACCTTC
D: .; V: TRBV4-1; size: .; J: TRBJ2-7; CDR3: CASSQDQSSFLYEQYF; DNA: TGCGCCAGCAGCCAAGATCAGAGTAGTTTCCTTTACGAGCAGTACTTC
D: .; V: TRBV2; size: .; J: TRBJ1-2; CDR3: CASVGGTGGNYGYTF; DNA: TGTGCCAGCGTCGGAGGGACTGGAGGTAACTATGGCTACACCTTC
D: .; V: TRBV15; size: few; J: TRBJ2-5; CDR3: CATSRMQGNQETQYF; DNA: TGTGCCACCAGCAGGATGCAGGGGAACCAAGAGACCCAGTACTTC
D: .; V: TRBV19; size: .; J: TRBJ2-6; CDR3: CASNPGSGANVLTF; DNA: TGTGCCAGTAACCCGGGCTCTGGGGCCAACGTCCTGACTTTC
D: .; V: TRBV7-3; size: .; J: TRBJ1-1; CDR3: CASSLGRNAEAFF; DNA: TGTGCCAGCAGCTTGGGGAGAAACGCTGAAGCTTTCTTT
D: TRBD2; V: TRBV7-9; size: .; J: TRBJ2-5; CDR3: CASSETSGRASETQYF; DNA: TGTGCCAGCAGCGAGACTAGCGGGAGGGCCTCGGAGACCCAGTACTTC
D: .; V: TRBV6-8; size: .; J: TRBJ1-5; CDR3: CASSLSYSNQPQHF; DNA: TGTGCCAGCAGTCTGAGTTATAGCAATCAGCCCCAGCATTTT
D: .; V: TRBV28; size: .; J: TRBJ1-1; CDR3: CASSTQGENTEAFF; DNA: TGTGCCAGCAGTACCCAGGGAGAGAACACTGAAGCTTTCTTT
D: TRBD1; V: TRBV15; size: few; J: TRBJ1-2; CDR3: CATSRNLGTVDSFNYGYTF; DNA: TGTGCCACCAGCCGAAACTTAGGGACAGTCGATTCTTTCAACTATGGCTACACCTTC
D: TRBD2; V: TRBV6-4; size: few; J: TRBJ2-3; CDR3: CASSTTSGPTDTQYF; DNA: TGTGCCAGCAGCACGACTAGCGGGCCCACAGATACGCAGTATTTT
D: .; V: TRBV2; size: .; J: TRBJ2-2; CDR3: CASRARDKNTGELFF; DNA: TGTGCCAGCAGGGCCCGGGACAAGAACACCGGGGAGCTGTTTTTT
D: .; V: TRBV20-1; size: .; J: TRBJ2-7; CDR3: CSAVGGLGSYEQYF; DNA: TGCAGTGCTGTGGGTGGGTTGGGGAGCTACGAGCAGTACTTC
D: TRBD2; V: TRBV7-9; size: few; J: TRBJ2-1; CDR3: CASSPPSGSSYNEQFF; DNA: TGTGCCAGCAGCCCTCCTAGCGGGAGCTCCTACAATGAGCAGTTCTTC
D: .; V: TRBV27; size: .; J: TRBJ1-2; CDR3: CASSSRSGRNYGYTF; DNA: TGTGCCAGCAGTTCTCGATCGGGACGGAACTATGGCTACACCTTC
D: TRBD2; V: TRBV7-9; size: .; J: TRBJ2-5; CDR3: CASSPAGETQYF; DNA: TGTGCCAGCAGCCCAGCGGGGGAGACCCAGTACTTC
D: TRBD1; V: TRBV7-9; size: .; J: TRBJ1-1; CDR3: CASSGWGQTNTEAFF; DNA: TGTGCCAGCAGCGGATGGGGACAGACGAACACTGAAGCTTTCTTT
D: .; V: TRBV21-1; size: .; J: TRBJ2-1; CDR3: CASNPLAGEYNEQFF; DNA: TGTGCCAGCAACCCACTAGCGGGAGAGTACAATGAGCAGTTCTTC
D: .; V: TRBV6-1; size: .; J: TRBJ1-1; CDR3: CASSEAQLGLTNTEAFF; DNA: TGTGCCAGCAGTGAAGCCCAGTTGGGGCTGACGAACACTGAAGCTTTCTTT
D: TRBD1; V: TRBV20-1; size: .; J: TRBJ1-2; CDR3: CSAPTGSVYGYTF; DNA: TGCAGTGCCCCGACAGGGTCGGTTTATGGCTACACCTTC
D: .; V: TRBV20-1; size: .; J: TRBJ2-1; CDR3: CSARGLAYNEQFF; DNA: TGCAGTGCTAGAGGTCTGGCCTACAATGAGCAGTTCTTC